This paragraph covers one T cell receptor beta chain sequence. What it binds is not known. The V gene's germline CDR1 is SQVTM and CDR2 ANQGSEA. CDR3 length: 12 amino acids. Germline trimming cut 6 bases from V and 8 bases from J; bases unmatched to any gene: 6. These data come from a study of shared clonotypes between healthy human individuals. Study-level findings and limits: Several donors shared 5% to 5.5% of their naive CD4 clonotypes.

Sequencing used immunoSEQ multiplex PCR; TCRdb keeps in-frame clones, though not all of them. The sample carries about 710,000 clones, more than 70% recorded once. The TCR comes from a woman in her thirties in good health. Material for sequencing was memory CD4+ T cells sorted from blood. Subset: CD45RA-negative fraction. V usage is TRBV29-1 and J usage is TRBJ2-1; 8 bases are a match to TRBD2. The CDR3 DNA reads TGCAGCGTCGGTAGCGGGGCCGATGAGCAGTTCTTC. This gives the protein CSVGSGADEQFF.